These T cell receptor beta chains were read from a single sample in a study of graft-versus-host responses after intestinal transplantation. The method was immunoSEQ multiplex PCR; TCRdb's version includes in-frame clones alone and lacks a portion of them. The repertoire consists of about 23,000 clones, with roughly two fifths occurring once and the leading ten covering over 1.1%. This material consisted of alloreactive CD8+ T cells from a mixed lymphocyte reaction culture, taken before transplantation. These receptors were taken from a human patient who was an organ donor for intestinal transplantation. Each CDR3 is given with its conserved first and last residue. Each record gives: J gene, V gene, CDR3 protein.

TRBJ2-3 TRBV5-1 CASSLAGQGVTDTQYF
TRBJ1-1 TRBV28 CASSLGRTEAFF
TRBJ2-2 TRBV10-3 CAISDSGTGELFF
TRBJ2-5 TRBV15 CATSRVRTLRTSGRAVEVAQYF
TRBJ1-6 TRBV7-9 CASSLVGRDRISPLHF
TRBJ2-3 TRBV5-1 CASSLAWATDTQYF
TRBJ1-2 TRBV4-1 CASSQDYRDRGYTF
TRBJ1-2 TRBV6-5 CASRVQGLPNYGYTF
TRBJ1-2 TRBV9 CASSGHPGQGLSYGYTF
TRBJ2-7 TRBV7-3 CASSCSGRHSYEQYF
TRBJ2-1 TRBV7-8 CASSSKIGYNEQFF
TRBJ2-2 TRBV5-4 CASSFRTSGKYTGELFF
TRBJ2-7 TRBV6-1 CASSQGGRYEQYF
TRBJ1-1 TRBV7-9 CASSGGGVEAFF
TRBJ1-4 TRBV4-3 CASSLRAPTNEKLFF
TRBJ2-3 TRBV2 CASSELAVTDTQYF
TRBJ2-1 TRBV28 CASSLGSGSWINEQFF
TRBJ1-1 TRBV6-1 CASRTPAGMNTEAFF
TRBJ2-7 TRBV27 CRDRDLYEQYF
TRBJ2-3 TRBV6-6 CASSPTDGEIADTQYF
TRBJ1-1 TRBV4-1 CASSQVQGGGTEAFF
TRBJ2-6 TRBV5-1 CASSPPGVTGANVLTF
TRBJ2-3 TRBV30 CAWSAPLELAGGDTQYF
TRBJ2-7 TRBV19 CASALGGLAGYEQYF
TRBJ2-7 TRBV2 CASVGGPQYF
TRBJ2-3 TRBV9 CASSPEGGEDTDTQYF
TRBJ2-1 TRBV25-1 CASGHLADYNEQFF
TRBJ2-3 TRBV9 CASSVYGAGDTQYF
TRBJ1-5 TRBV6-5 CASTPGSPSGQPQHF
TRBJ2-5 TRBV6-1 CASRETGTSGRVLILETQYF
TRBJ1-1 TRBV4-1 CASSQEVDTEAFF
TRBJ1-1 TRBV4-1 CASRTRQGAFFRQDTEAFF